The rows below give T cell receptor beta chains drawn from one sample of a study of regulatory T cells in long-lasting Graves disease. TCRdb independently ran MiXCR on the multiplex PCR reads; one entry per CDR3 protein. The sample yields some 440,000 distinct CDR3 sequences, around 20% seen once. This sample comprised peripheral blood mononuclear cells (PBMCs), obtained when the disease was refractory, from a patient treated with antithyroid drugs. These receptor sequences come from a female donor with Graves disease. Each CDR3 is given with its conserved first and last residue. A D gene is named only where the DNA matches it firmly. Size is stated for part of the rows, as once, few or many counts, or as a class when the clone is expanded.

CASSQRVNQETQHF,TGTGCCAGCAGTCAAAGGGTGAATCAAGAGACCCAGCACTTC,TRBV6-1,TRBJ2-5,.,.
CASRDRGADEAFF,TGTGCCAGCAGGGACCGGGGGGCCGACGAAGCTTTCTTT,TRBV6-1,TRBJ1-1,.,many
CASSDGAGTGVGGYTF,TGTGCCAGCAGTGACGGCGCGGGGACAGGGGTTGGTGGCTACACCTTC,TRBV6-4,TRBJ1-2,TRBD1,many
CASSDPGSGNTIYF,TGTGCCAGCAGCGATCCAGGGTCCGGAAACACCATATATTTT,TRBV6-1,TRBJ1-3,.,few
CASSLTELNAEAFF,TGTGCCAGCAGTTTAACAGAATTAAACGCTGAAGCTTTCTTT,TRBV12-3/TRBV12-4,TRBJ1-1,.,many
CASDSTRLGEQFF,TGTGCCAGCGACTCGACTCGACTCGGGGAGCAGTTCTTC,TRBV6-1,TRBJ2-1,.,.
CASSQDRVYEKLFF,TGTGCCAGCAGCCAAGACAGGGTATATGAAAAACTGTTTTTT,TRBV11-2,TRBJ1-4,TRBD1,many
CASSLYGDRELFF,TGTGCCAGCAGTTTATATGGGGACAGGGAGCTGTTTTTT,TRBV27,TRBJ2-2,.,many
CAWSPRRGSGSYEQYF,TGTGCCTGGAGTCCCCGTCGGGGTAGCGGGTCCTACGAGCAGTACTTC,TRBV30,TRBJ2-7,TRBD2,few
CASSLVVGASEEQYF,TGTGCCAGCAGCTTAGTTGTAGGGGCTAGCGAAGAGCAGTACTTC,TRBV7-6,TRBJ2-7,.,many
CASSLARTGGETQYF,TGTGCCAGCAGCTTAGCGCGTACAGGGGGAGAGACCCAGTACTTC,TRBV7-2,TRBJ2-5,TRBD1,many
CASSLEGNDGYTF,TGTGCCAGCAGCTTGGAAGGGAATGACGGCTACACCTTC,TRBV5-5,TRBJ1-2,.,many
CSAPTGWDTEAFF,TGCAGTGCTCCGACAGGGTGGGACACTGAAGCTTTCTTT,TRBV20-1,TRBJ1-1,TRBD1,many
CASSFVTVYEQYF,TGTGCCAGCAGTTTCGTGACGGTCTACGAGCAGTACTTC,TRBV28,TRBJ2-7,.,many
CASMPGGYSPLNTEAFF,TGCGCCAGCATGCCAGGGGGTTACTCCCCCTTGAACACTGAAGCTTTCTTT,TRBV5-1,TRBJ1-1,TRBD1,many
CATSDYGTSGRAGTDTQYF,TGTGCCACCAGTGACTACGGGACTAGCGGGAGGGCCGGTACAGATACGCAGTATTTT,TRBV24-1,TRBJ2-3,TRBD2,.
CATQELNQPQHF,TGTGCCACTCAGGAATTGAATCAGCCCCAGCATTTT,TRBV25-1,TRBJ1-5,.,few
CSVEDPGQGRNTGELFF,TGCAGCGTTGAAGACCCGGGACAGGGAAGGAACACCGGGGAGCTGTTTTTT,TRBV29-1,TRBJ2-2,TRBD1,.
CASSLSLGTSGTANTGELFF,TGTGCCAGCAGCTTATCCCTTGGGACTAGCGGAACAGCGAACACCGGGGAGCTGTTTTTT,TRBV7-6,TRBJ2-2,TRBD2,.
CSVEEGAGGGYGYTF,TGCAGCGTTGAAGAGGGAGCAGGGGGCGGCTATGGCTACACCTTC,TRBV29-1,TRBJ1-2,TRBD1,few
CASSLATEPQHF,TGTGCCAGCAGCTTAGCGACGGAGCCCCAGCATTTT,TRBV7-9,TRBJ1-5,.,.
CASIGQAVYYEQYF,TGTGCCAGCATTGGGCAGGCCGTTTACTACGAGCAGTACTTC,TRBV6-1,TRBJ2-7,.,.
CAWSVGFTNTEAFF,TGTGCCTGGAGTGTCGGGTTTACGAACACTGAAGCTTTCTTT,TRBV30,TRBJ1-1,.,.
CAWSVRGRNTEAFF,TGTGCCTGGAGTGTACGGGGGCGGAACACTGAAGCTTTCTTT,TRBV30,TRBJ1-1,.,many
CASSLATSGSGRTEAFF,TGTGCCAGCAGCTTAGCCACCTCAGGGAGCGGACGGACTGAAGCTTTCTTT,TRBV7-9,TRBJ1-1,.,.
CASRPRMGDSNYGYTF,TGTGCCAGCAGACCAAGAATGGGTGATTCTAACTATGGCTACACCTTC,TRBV5-5,TRBJ1-2,.,.
CASSADSRGTNTEAFF,TGTGCCAGCAGTGCGGACAGTCGGGGGACGAACACTGAAGCTTTCTTT,TRBV6-1,TRBJ1-1,.,many
CASSFLAEAFF,TGTGCCAGCAGTTTTTTGGCTGAAGCTTTCTTT,TRBV28,TRBJ1-1,.,many
CASSRAGVEQYF,TGTGCCAGCAGCCGGGCAGGGGTTGAGCAGTACTTC,TRBV12-3/TRBV12-4,TRBJ2-7,.,many
CACLGGPTEAFF,TGTGCCTGCCTAGGGGGGCCTACTGAAGCTTTCTTT,TRBV5-5,TRBJ1-1,.,.
CSATGQTNSPLHF,TGCAGTGCCACGGGACAGACAAATTCACCCCTCCACTTT,TRBV20-1,TRBJ1-6,TRBD1,few
CASSPGNNQPQHF,TGTGCCAGTAGTCCAGGAAACAATCAGCCCCAGCATTTT,TRBV19,TRBJ1-5,.,few
CASSHRDLRHEQYF,TGTGCCAGCAGCCATCGGGATTTACGCCACGAGCAGTACTTC,TRBV5-6,TRBJ2-7,.,few
CSGEWNEKLFF,TGCAGCGGGGAGTGGAATGAAAAACTGTTTTTT,TRBV29-1,TRBJ1-4,.,many
CATRDIWEQYF,TGTGCCACCCGGGACATCTGGGAGCAGTACTTC,TRBV28,TRBJ2-7,.,many
CSAKSGNHYTDTQYF,TGCAGTGCCAAGAGCGGGAATCATTACACAGATACGCAGTATTTT,TRBV20-1,TRBJ2-3,TRBD2,many
CASSNSFREQYF,TGTGCCAGCAGTAATAGTTTTCGCGAGCAGTACTTC,TRBV25-1,TRBJ2-7,.,.
CASSFSISGELFF,TGTGCCAGCAGTTTCAGTATCTCCGGGGAGCTGTTTTTT,TRBV27,TRBJ2-2,.,many
CSVRSGGENSPLHF,TGCAGCGTTCGCTCAGGGGGCGAGAATTCACCCCTCCACTTT,TRBV29-1,TRBJ1-6,TRBD1,.
CSADFSYEQYF,TGCAGCGCAGACTTTTCCTACGAGCAGTACTTC,TRBV29-1,TRBJ2-7,.,.
CAISEQGSYNSPLHF,TGTGCCATCAGTGAGCAGGGCTCCTATAATTCACCCCTCCACTTT,TRBV10-3,TRBJ1-6,.,.
CSARDRRGGQPQHF,TGCAGTGCTAGAGATAGGAGGGGAGGTCAGCCCCAGCATTTT,TRBV20-1,TRBJ1-5,.,few
CASSKTVRYEQYF,TGTGCCAGCAGCAAGACCGTCCGCTACGAGCAGTACTTC,TRBV27,TRBJ2-7,.,.
CASRENANTGELFF,TGTGCCAGCAGAGAGAACGCGAACACCGGGGAGCTGTTTTTT,TRBV2,TRBJ2-2,.,many
CASSIRRALTEAFF,TGTGCCAGTAGTATCCGCAGGGCCTTAACCGAAGCTTTCTTT,TRBV19,TRBJ1-1,.,.
CASSFARGSPQPQHF,TGTGCCAGCAGTTTCGCCAGGGGAAGTCCTCAGCCCCAGCATTTT,TRBV28,TRBJ1-5,.,many
CSARDPMRRTGLITSGGYTF,TGCAGTGCTAGAGACCCTATGAGGCGTACAGGCTTAATAACGAGTGGTGGCTACACCTTC,TRBV20-1,TRBJ1-2,.,.
CASSLFPSPGETQYF,TGTGCCAGCAGCTTATTCCCAAGTCCAGGGGAGACCCAGTACTTC,TRBV11-2,TRBJ2-5,.,many